The entry below gives a single T cell receptor (beta chain) sequence along with its context. The entry originates in a study of ipilimumab plus nivolumab after autologous stem cell transplantation. Sequencing was performed with immunoSEQ multiplex PCR; in TCRdb, only in-frame clones are kept and a portion is missing. The sample consists of tens of thousands of clones, roughly 69% of them appearing once. CDR1 MNHNY and CDR2 SVGAGI come from the germline V gene (reference sequence). The junction had 9 bases not matched to a gene; V was cut back by 2 bases and J by 8 bases. The CDR3 loop spans 15 amino acids.

The sequence derives from a male donor with diffuse large B-cell lymphoma. Specimen: PBMCs, collected in a trial of ipilimumab plus nivolumab as post-transplant consolidation. The gene calls are TRBV6-6 and TRBJ2-1; 7 bases are shared with TRBD2. The CDR3 reads CASSYASGGSYEQFF. CDR3 in DNA: TGTGCCAGCAGTTACGCCTCGGGGGGATCCTATGAGCAGTTCTTC.